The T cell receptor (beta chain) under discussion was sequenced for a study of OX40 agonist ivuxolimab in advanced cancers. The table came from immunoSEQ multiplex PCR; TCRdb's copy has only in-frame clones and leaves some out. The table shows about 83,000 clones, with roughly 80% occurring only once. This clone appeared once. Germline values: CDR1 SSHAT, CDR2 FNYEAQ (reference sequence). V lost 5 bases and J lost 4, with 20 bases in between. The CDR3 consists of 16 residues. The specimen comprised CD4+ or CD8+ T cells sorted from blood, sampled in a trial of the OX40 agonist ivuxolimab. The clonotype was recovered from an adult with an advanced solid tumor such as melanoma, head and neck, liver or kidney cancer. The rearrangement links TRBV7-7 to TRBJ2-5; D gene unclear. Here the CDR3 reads CASSPQSTEMGETQYF. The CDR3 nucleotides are TGTGCCAGCAGCCCCCAGTCGACCGAAATGGGAGAGACCCAGTACTTC.